A selection of T cell receptor beta chains follows, all from one sample in a study of response to subunit inactivated influenza vaccine. In TCRdb, the RT-PCR reads were re-called with MiXCR into one record per CDR3 protein. The sample carries under 550,000 distinct CDR3 sequences, approximately 7.8% recorded once. The input for sequencing was PBMCs from blood, taken around 2 years after vaccination. These receptors all come from a man between 50 and 69 years old who received an inactivated influenza vaccine. Each CDR3 is given with its conserved first and last residue. Fields, in order: D gene, clone size, J gene, V gene, CDR3 DNA, CDR3 protein. The D gene is left open where the match is weak. Clone size is shown for a subset of rows, as once, few, many or a class of expanded clone.

.,.,TRBJ2-4,TRBV30,TGTGCCTGGACCGGGCTCGGGTTAGCCAAAAACATTCAGTACTTC,CAWTGLGLAKNIQYF
.,.,TRBJ2-5,TRBV5-5,TGTGCCAGCAGCTTGGTTGAGGACCAGTACTTC,CASSLVEDQYF
.,many,TRBJ2-1,TRBV7-2,TGTGCCAGCAGCTTCTACCAGTCTTCGTTAGAGATAAAGGAGATGGGGTACAATGAGCAGTTCTTC,CASSFYQSSLEIKEMGYNEQFF
.,.,TRBJ2-2,TRBV5-1,TGCGCCAGCAGCCTGGGCGATACCGACACCGGGGAGCTGTTTTTT,CASSLGDTDTGELFF
.,many,TRBJ2-3,TRBV7-8,TGTGCCAGCAGCTCCCTGGCGCTTTACACAGATACGCAGTATTTT,CASSSLALYTDTQYF
.,.,TRBJ2-4,TRBV30,TGTGCCTGGAGTCCTGACCTAAACATTCAGTACTTC,CAWSPDLNIQYF
TRBD2,once,TRBJ2-4,TRBV6-2/TRBV6-3,TGTGCCAGCACCCCCCTCGGGGAGGGCAAAGCCAAAAACATTCAGTACTTC,CASTPLGEGKAKNIQYF
TRBD1,.,TRBJ2-3,TRBV30,TGTGCCTGGAGAAGGGGGCTGGGGACAGATACGCAGTATTTT,CAWRRGLGTDTQYF
.,few,TRBJ2-5,TRBV29-1,TGCAGCGTTGGGTCCCTTTTACGGTATGGGGGAGAGACCCAGTACTTC,CSVGSLLRYGGETQYF
TRBD1,.,TRBJ2-2,TRBV12-3/TRBV12-4,TGTGCCAGCAGCCCAGGGACAGCCACCGGGGAGCTGTTTTTT,CASSPGTATGELFF
TRBD1,few,TRBJ2-5,TRBV5-6,TGTGCCAGCAGCTATTACAGGGGGGAAGAGACCCAGTACTTC,CASSYYRGEETQYF
.,many,TRBJ2-3,TRBV5-1,TGCGCCAGCAGCTGGAAGGACAGCACAGATACGCAGTATTTT,CASSWKDSTDTQYF
TRBD2,many,TRBJ2-3,TRBV6-6,TGTGCCAGCAAGCGAGCGGGGGCAGATACGCAGTATTTT,CASKRAGADTQYF
.,few,TRBJ1-1,TRBV20-1,TGCAGTGCCGCTGCAGGGGCCCGTCCTGAAGCTTTCTTT,CSAAAGARPEAFF
TRBD1,.,TRBJ2-6,TRBV27,TGTGCCAGCAGTCCGGACAGGGGGCAAGTTGGGGCCAACGTCCTGACTTTC,CASSPDRGQVGANVLTF
TRBD1,many,TRBJ2-1,TRBV3-1,TGTGCCAGCAGCCAAAAGGGACAGGGGTTAAATGAGCAGTTCTTC,CASSQKGQGLNEQFF
.,many,TRBJ2-2,TRBV4-3,TGCGCCAGCAGCCAGCGTCCAGGGGGGTTAACCGGGGAGCTGTTTTTT,CASSQRPGGLTGELFF
TRBD2,few,TRBJ2-2,TRBV10-3,TGTGCCATCAGTGAGTCTGCTAGCGGGGGCACCGGGGAGCTGTTTTTT,CAISESASGGTGELFF
TRBD1,.,TRBJ1-4,TRBV29-1,TGCAGCGTGTCGGGACAGGCTAATGAAAAACTGTTTTTT,CSVSGQANEKLFF
TRBD1,.,TRBJ1-2,TRBV7-2,TGTGCCAGCAGCCCAACTGGACAGGGTCATGGCTACACCTTC,CASSPTGQGHGYTF
TRBD1,.,TRBJ1-5,TRBV3-1,TGTGCCAGCAGCCGACAGGGGGAGGGTAGCAATCAGCCCCAGCATTTT,CASSRQGEGSNQPQHF
.,.,TRBJ1-6,TRBV15,TGTGCCACCAGCAGAGACCCCAAGGGCAATTCACCCCTCCACTTT,CATSRDPKGNSPLHF
.,.,TRBJ1-1,TRBV20-1,TGCAGTGCTATGCTCGGGGGGCCGGGAACTGAAGCTTTCTTT,CSAMLGGPGTEAFF
.,few,TRBJ1-1,TRBV20-1,TGCAGTGCTACCGAACAGCTATTGAACACTGAAGCTTTCTTT,CSATEQLLNTEAFF
TRBD2,.,TRBJ2-5,TRBV6-1,TGTGCCAGCAGTCGCCCCGGGACTAGCGGAGAGACCCAGTACTTC,CASSRPGTSGETQYF
TRBD2,.,TRBJ2-7,TRBV29-1,TGCAGCGTTGAGGTAGCGGGGACCTACGAGCAGTACTTC,CSVEVAGTYEQYF
TRBD1,few,TRBJ2-7,TRBV3-1,TGTGCCAGCAGCCCGCGCCGGGACAGTTCCTACGAGCAGTACTTC,CASSPRRDSSYEQYF
.,.,TRBJ1-6,TRBV5-1,TGCGCCAGCAGCCCCATATCGACCGGATCCTATAATTCACCCCTCCACTTT,CASSPISTGSYNSPLHF
TRBD2,few,TRBJ2-7,TRBV20-1,TGCAGTGCTACAACTAGCGGGATTACCTACGAGCAGTACTTC,CSATTSGITYEQYF
TRBD2,many,TRBJ2-3,TRBV29-1,TGCAGCGTTGCTGGCGGGAGGATGGATACGCAGTATTTT,CSVAGGRMDTQYF